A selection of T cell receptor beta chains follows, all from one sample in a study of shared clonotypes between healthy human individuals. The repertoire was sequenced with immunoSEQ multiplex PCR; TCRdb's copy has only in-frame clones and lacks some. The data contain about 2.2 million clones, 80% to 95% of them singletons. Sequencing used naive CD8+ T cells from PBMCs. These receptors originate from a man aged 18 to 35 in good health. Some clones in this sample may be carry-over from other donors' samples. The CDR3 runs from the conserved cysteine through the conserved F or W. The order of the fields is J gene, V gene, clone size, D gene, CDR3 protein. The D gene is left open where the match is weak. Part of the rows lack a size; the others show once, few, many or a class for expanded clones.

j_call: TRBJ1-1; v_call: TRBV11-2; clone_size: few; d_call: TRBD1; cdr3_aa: CASSLGQLTEAFF
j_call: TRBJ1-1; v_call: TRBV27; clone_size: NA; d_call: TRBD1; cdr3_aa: CATKDRTGTLNTEAFF
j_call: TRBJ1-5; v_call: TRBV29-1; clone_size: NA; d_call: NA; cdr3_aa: CSVAEGNQPQHF
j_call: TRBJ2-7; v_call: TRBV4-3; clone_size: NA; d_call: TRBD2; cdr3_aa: CASSVSSGRTYEQYF
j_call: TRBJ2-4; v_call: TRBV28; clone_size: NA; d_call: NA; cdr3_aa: CASSLLAGRSSQYF
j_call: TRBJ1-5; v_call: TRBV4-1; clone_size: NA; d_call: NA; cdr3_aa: CASSPDRAQPQHF
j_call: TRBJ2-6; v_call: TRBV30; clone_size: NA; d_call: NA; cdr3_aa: CAWSVTFPSGANVLTF
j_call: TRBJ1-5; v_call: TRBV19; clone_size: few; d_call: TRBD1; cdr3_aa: CASRGDSWAQPQHF
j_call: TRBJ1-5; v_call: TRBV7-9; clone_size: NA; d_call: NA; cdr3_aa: CASSFGGQNQPQHF
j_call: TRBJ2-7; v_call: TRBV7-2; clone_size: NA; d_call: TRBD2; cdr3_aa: CASSFALLAGPSYEQYF